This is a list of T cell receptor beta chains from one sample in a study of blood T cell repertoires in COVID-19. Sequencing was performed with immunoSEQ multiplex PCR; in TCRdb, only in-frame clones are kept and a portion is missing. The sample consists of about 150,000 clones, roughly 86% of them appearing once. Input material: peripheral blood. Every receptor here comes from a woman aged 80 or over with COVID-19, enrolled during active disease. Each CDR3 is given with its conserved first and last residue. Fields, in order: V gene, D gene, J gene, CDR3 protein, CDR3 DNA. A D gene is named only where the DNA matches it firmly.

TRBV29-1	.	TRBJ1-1	CSVPRDTLNTEAFF	TGCAGCGTGCCCCGGGACACCTTGAACACTGAAGCTTTCTTT
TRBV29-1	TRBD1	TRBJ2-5	CSVGRTGVPQETQYF	TGCAGCGTTGGGAGGACAGGGGTTCCCCAAGAGACCCAGTACTTC
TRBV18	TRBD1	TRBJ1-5	CASSRTGHNQPQHF	TGTGCCAGCTCACGGACAGGGCACAATCAGCCCCAGCATTTT
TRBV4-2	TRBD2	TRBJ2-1	CASSQSMASGAYEQFF	TGTGCCAGCAGCCAATCAATGGCTAGCGGGGCGTATGAGCAGTTCTTC
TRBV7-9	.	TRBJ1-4	CASSFGGTNEKLFF	TGTGCCAGCAGCTTCGGGGGTACTAATGAAAAACTGTTTTTT
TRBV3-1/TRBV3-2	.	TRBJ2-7	CASSRKLRNEQYF	TGTGCCAGCAGCCGCAAGTTGAGGAACGAGCAGTACTTC
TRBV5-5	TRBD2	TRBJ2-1	CASRRGGAYNEQFF	TGTGCCAGCAGACGCGGGGGGGCCTACAATGAGCAGTTCTTC
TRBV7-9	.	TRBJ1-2	CASSLTLGPYGYTF	TGTGCCAGCAGCTTGACTCTGGGGCCGTATGGCTACACCTTC
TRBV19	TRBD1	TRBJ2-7	CATRTGASSYEQYF	TGTGCCACCAGAACAGGGGCCAGCTCCTACGAGCAGTACTTC
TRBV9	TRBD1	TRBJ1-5	CASSVDDRAEGQPQHF	TGTGCCAGCAGCGTAGATGACAGGGCAGAGGGTCAGCCCCAGCATTTT
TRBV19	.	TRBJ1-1	CASSIPGQRGIMNTEAFF	TGTGCCAGTAGTATCCCCGGACAGAGGGGGATTATGAACACTGAAGCTTTCTTT
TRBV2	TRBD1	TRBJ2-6	CASIPTGTPLGANVLTF	TGTGCCAGCATCCCGACAGGGACCCCTTTAGGGGCCAACGTCCTGACTTTC
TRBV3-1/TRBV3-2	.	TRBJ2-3	CASSQVLGRADTQYF	TGTGCCAGCAGCCAAGTTCTCGGGAGAGCAGATACGCAGTATTTT
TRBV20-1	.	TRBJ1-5	CSASRGLGSNQPQHF	TGCAGTGCTAGTCGGGGACTGGGGAGCAATCAGCCCCAGCATTTT
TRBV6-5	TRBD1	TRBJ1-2	CASSSGTGRGYTF	TGTGCCAGCAGTTCCGGGACAGGAAGGGGCTACACCTTC
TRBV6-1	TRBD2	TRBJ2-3	CASSEAWREWGDTQYF	TGTGCCAGCAGTGAAGCGTGGCGGGAGTGGGGAGATACGCAGTATTTT
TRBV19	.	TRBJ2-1	CASSIIRGSHGEQFF	TGTGCCAGTAGTATAATACGGGGGAGTCATGGTGAGCAGTTCTTC
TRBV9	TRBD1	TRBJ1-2	CASSSTGGGSYGYTF	TGTGCCAGCAGCTCGACAGGGGGCGGGAGCTATGGCTACACCTTC
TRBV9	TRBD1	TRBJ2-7	CAGENGTGGRGPTYEQYF	TGTGCCGGGGAAAATGGGACAGGGGGGCGTGGGCCGACCTACGAGCAGTACTTC
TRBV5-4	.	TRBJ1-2	CASSLGGLSDYGYTF	TGTGCCAGCAGCCTGGGGGGGCTTTCGGACTATGGCTACACCTTC
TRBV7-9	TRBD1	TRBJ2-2	CASSFRQGYAGELFF	TGTGCCAGCAGCTTTAGACAGGGGTATGCCGGGGAGCTGTTTTTT
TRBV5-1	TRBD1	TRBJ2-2	CASSLWDQGAGELFF	TGCGCCAGCAGCCTCTGGGACCAGGGGGCCGGGGAGCTGTTTTTT
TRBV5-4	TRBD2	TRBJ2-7	CASSLGGRPYEQYF	TGTGCCAGCAGCTTGGGCGGGAGGCCATACGAGCAGTACTTC
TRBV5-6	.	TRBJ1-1	CASSLGRYEAFF	TGTGCCAGCAGCTTGGGCCGCTATGAAGCTTTCTTT
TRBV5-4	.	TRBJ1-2	CASSSPTRGWDGYTF	TGTGCCAGCAGCTCCCCTACAAGGGGATGGGATGGCTACACCTTC
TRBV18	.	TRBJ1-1	CASSPIEGRAFF	TGTGCCAGCTCACCAATCGAGGGAAGGGCTTTCTTT
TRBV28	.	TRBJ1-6	CASNRGSGNSPLHF	TGTGCCAGCAACCGGGGGTCCGGTAATTCACCCCTCCACTTT
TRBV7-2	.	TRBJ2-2	CASSLGGSGELFF	TGTGCCAGCAGCTTAGGAGGCAGCGGGGAGCTGTTTTTT
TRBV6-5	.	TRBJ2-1	CASRFRGNSYNEQFF	TGTGCCAGCAGATTCCGGGGGAACTCCTACAATGAGCAGTTCTTC
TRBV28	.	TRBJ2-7	CASSLLGDFYEQYF	TGTGCCAGCAGTTTATTAGGGGATTTCTACGAGCAGTACTTC
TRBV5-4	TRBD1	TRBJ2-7	CASSRDSYEQYF	TGTGCCAGCAGCAGGGACAGCTACGAGCAGTACTTC
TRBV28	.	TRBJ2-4	CASEGLREPPFGNIQYF	TGTGCCAGCGAAGGGTTGAGGGAACCACCGTTCGGCAACATTCAGTACTTC
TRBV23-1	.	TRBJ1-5	CASSPGFKGSDQPQHF	TGCGCCAGCAGTCCCGGCTTCAAGGGGTCGGATCAGCCCCAGCATTTT
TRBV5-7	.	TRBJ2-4	CASSPRDSSKNIQYF	TGTGCCAGCAGCCCTAGGGACTCATCCAAAAACATTCAGTACTTC
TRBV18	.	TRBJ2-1	CASSETAAYNEQFF	TGTGCCAGCTCAGAGACAGCAGCCTACAATGAGCAGTTCTTC
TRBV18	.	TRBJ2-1	CASSPGQLVYNEQFF	TGTGCCAGCTCACCTGGGCAACTCGTCTACAATGAGCAGTTCTTC